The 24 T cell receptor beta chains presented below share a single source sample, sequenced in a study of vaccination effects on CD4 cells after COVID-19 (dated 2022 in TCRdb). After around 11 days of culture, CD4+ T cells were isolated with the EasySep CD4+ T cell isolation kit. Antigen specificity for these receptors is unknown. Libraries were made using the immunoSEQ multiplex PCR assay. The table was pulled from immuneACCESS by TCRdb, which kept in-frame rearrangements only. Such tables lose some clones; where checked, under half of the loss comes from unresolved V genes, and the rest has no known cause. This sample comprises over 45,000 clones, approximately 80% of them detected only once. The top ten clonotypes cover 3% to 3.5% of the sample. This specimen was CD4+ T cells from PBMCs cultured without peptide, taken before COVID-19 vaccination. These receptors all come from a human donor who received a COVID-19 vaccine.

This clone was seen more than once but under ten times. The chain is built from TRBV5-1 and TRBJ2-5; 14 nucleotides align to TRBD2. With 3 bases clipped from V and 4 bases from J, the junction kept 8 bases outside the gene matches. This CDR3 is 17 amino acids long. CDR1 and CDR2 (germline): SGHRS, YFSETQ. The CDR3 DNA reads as TGCGCCAGCAGCTCGAGGACTAGCGGGGGGCGAGGAGAGACCCAGTACTTC. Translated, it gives CASSSRTSGGRGETQYF.

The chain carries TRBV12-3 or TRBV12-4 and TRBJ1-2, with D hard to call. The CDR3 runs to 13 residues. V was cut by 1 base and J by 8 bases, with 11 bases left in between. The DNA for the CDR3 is TGTGCCAGCAGTTTAGGGCAGCCCAGGGGCTACACCTTC. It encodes CASSLGQPRGYTF.

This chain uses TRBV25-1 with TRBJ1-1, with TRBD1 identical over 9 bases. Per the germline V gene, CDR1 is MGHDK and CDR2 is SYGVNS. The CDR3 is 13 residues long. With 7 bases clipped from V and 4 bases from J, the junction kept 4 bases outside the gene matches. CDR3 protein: CASKGQGSTEAFF. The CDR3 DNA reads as TGTGCCAGCAAGGGACAGGGTAGCACTGAAGCTTTCTTT.

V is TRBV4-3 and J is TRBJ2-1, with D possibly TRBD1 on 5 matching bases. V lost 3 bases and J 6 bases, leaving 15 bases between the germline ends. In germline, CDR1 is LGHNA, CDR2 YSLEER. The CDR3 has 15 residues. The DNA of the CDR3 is TGCGCCAGCAGCCAGGGGCATTTGGTAGGCAATGAGCAGTTCTTC. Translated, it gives CASSQGHLVGNEQFF.

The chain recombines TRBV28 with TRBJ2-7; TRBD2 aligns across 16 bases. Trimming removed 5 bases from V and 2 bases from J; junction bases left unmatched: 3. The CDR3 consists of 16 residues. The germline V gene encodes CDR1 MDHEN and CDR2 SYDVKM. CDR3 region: CASSPGTSGGAYEQYV. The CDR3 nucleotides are TGTGCCAGCAGTCCTGGGACTAGCGGGGGGGCCTACGAGCAGTACGTC.

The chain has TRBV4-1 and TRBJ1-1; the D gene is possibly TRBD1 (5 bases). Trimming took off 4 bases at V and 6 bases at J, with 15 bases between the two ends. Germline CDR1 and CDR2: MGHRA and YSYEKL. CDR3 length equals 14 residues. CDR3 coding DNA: TGCGCCAGCAGCCTCTGGTCAGGGAATCCTGAAGCTTTCTTT. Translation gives CASSLWSGNPEAFF.

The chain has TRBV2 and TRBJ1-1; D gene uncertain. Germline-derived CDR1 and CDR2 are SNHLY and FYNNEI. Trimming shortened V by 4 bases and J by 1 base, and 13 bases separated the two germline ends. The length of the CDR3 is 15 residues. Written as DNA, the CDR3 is TGTGCCAGCAGTGCTAGATGGGGTGGGAACACTGAAGCTTTCTTT. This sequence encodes CASSARWGGNTEAFF.

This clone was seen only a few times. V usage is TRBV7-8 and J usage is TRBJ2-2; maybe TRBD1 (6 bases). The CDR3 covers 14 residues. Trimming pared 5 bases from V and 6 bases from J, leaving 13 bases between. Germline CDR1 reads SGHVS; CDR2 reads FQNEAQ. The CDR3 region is CASSQLQGAGELFF. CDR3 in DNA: TGTGCCAGCAGCCAATTACAGGGCGCCGGGGAGCTGTTTTTT.

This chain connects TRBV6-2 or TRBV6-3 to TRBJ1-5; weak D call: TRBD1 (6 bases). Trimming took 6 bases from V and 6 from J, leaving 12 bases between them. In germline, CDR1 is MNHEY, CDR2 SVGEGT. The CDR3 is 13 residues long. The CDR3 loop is CASSRGQFQPQHF. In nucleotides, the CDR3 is TGTGCCAGCAGCCGTGGACAGTTTCAGCCCCAGCATTTT.

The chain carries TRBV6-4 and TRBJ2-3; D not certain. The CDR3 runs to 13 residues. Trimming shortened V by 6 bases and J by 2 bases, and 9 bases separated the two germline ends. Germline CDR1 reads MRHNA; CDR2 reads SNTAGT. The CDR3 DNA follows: TGTGCCAGCAGATCGACGGTCACAGATACGCAGTATTTT. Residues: CASRSTVTDTQYF.

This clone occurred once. For the CDR3, the DNA is TGCGCCAGCAGCCCAACGACTAGCGGGGGGGCCGTTGGAGATACGCAGTATTTT. Its protein product is CASSPTTSGGAVGDTQYF. The J gene is TRBJ2-3, the V gene TRBV5-1; 14 nucleotides align to TRBD2. This CDR3 has 18 residues. The ends lost 4 bases at V and 5 bases at J; junction bases unmatched: 12. In germline, CDR1 is SGHRS, CDR2 YFSETQ.

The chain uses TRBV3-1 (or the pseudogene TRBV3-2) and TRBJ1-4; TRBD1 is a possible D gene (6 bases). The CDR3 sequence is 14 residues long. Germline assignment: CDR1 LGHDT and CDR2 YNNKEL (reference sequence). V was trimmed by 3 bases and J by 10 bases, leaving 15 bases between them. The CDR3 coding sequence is TGTGCCAGCAGCCAGGGGGTACAGGGAGGAAAACTGTTTTTT. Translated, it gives CASSQGVQGGKLFF.

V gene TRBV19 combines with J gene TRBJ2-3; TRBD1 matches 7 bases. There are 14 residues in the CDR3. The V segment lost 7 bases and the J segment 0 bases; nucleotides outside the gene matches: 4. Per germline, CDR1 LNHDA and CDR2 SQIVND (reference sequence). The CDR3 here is CASTGGSSTDTQYF. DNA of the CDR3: TGTGCCAGTACAGGGGGAAGTAGCACAGATACGCAGTATTTT.

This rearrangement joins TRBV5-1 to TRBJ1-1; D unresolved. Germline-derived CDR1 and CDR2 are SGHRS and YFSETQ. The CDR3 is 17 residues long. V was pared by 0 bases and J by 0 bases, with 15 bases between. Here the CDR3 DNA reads TGCGCCAGCAGCTTGGCCAATTTCGGGGTTTTGAACACTGAAGCTTTCTTT. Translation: CASSLANFGVLNTEAFF. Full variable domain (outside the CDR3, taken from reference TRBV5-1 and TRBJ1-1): KAGVTQTPRYLIKTRGQQVTLSCSPISGHRSVSWYQQTPGQGLQFLFEYFSETQRNKGNFPGRFSGRQFSNSRSEMNVSTLELGDSALYLCASSLANFGVLNTEAFFGQGTRLTVV.

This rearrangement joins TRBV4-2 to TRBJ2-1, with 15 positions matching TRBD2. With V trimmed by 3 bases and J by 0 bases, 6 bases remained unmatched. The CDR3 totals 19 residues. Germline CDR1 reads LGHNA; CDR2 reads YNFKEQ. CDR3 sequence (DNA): TGTGCCAGCAGCCAGGGACTAGCGGGGGGCTCACTCTCCTACAATGAGCAGTTCTTC. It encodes CASSQGLAGGSLSYNEQFF.

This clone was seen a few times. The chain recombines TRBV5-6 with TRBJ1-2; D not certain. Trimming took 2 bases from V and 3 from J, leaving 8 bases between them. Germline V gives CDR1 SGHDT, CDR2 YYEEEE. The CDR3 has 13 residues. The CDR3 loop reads CASSLRDYYGYTF. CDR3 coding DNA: TGTGCCAGCAGCTTAAGGGATTACTATGGCTACACCTTC.

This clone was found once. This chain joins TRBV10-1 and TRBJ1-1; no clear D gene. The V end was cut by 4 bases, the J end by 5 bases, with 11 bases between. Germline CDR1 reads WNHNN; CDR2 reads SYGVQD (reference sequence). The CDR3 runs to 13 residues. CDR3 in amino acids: CASSASPGTEAFF. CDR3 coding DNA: TGCGCCAGCAGTGCCAGCCCCGGGACTGAAGCTTTCTTT.

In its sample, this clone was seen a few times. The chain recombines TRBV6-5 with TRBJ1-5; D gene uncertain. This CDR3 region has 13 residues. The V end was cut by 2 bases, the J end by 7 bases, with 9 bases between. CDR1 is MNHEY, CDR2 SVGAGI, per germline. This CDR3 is CASSYVSGQPQHF. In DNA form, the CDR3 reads TGTGCCAGCAGTTACGTGTCGGGGCAGCCCCAGCATTTT.

The CDR3 is CASSLKGGNEQFF. The CDR3 DNA follows: TGCGCCAGCAGCTTGAAGGGGGGCAATGAGCAGTTCTTC. V and J are TRBV5-1 and TRBJ2-1; D tentatively fits TRBD1 or TRBD2 (6 bases each). CDR3 length equals 13 residues. Germline V gives CDR1 SGHRS, CDR2 YFSETQ. The V and J ends lost 1 base and 6 bases respectively, with 8 bases between them.

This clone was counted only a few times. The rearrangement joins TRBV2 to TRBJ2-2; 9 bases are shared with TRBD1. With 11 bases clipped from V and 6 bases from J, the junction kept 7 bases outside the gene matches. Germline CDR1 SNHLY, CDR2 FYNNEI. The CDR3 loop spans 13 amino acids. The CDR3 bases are TGTGCCGGCGGGACAGGGTTGTCCGGGGAGCTGTTTTTT. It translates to CAGGTGLSGELFF.

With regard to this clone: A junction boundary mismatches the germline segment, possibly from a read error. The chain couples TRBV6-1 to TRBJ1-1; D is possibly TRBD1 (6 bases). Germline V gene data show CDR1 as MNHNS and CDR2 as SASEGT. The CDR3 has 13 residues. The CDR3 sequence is CASSEVGRGVLNF. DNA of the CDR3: TGTGCCAGCAGTGAAGTGGGCAGGGGTGTCTTGAACTTT.

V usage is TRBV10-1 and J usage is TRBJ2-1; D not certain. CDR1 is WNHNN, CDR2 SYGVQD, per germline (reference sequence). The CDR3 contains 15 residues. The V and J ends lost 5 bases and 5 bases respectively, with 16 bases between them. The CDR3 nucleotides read TGCGCCAGCAGTTCTTCCTCGGCATGGGACAATGAGCAGTTCTTC. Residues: CASSSSSAWDNEQFF.

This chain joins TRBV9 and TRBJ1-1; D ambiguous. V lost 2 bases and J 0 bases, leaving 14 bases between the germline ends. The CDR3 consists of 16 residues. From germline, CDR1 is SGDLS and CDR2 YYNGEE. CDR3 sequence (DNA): TGTGCCAGCAGCGTGAGTATAGGAGCTATGAACACTGAAGCTTTCTTT. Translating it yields CASSVSIGAMNTEAFF.

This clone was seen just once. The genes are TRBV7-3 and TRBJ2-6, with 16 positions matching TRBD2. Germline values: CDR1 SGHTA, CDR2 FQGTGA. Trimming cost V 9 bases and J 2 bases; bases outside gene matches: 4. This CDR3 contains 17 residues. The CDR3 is CASGTSGGATGANVLTF. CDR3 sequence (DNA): TGTGCCAGTGGGACTAGCGGGGGGGCAACTGGGGCCAACGTCCTGACTTTC.